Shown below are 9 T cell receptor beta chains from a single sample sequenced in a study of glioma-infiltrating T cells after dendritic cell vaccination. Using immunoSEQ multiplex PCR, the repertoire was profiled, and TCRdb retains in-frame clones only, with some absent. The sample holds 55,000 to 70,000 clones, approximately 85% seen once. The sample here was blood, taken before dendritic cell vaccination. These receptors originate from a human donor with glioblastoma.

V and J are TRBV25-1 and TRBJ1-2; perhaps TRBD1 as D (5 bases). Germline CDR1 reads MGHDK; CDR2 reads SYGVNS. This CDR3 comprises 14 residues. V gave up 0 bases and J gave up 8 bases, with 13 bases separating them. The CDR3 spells CASSEYIGGFGYTF. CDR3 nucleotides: TGTGCCAGCAGTGAATATATTGGGGGGTTCGGCTACACCTTC.

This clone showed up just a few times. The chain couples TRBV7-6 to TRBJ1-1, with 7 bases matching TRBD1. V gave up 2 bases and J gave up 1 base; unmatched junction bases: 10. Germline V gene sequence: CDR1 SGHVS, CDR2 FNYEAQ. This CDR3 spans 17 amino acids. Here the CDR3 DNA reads TGTGCCAGCAGCTTAATGACCCCGGGACAGAGGAACACTGAAGCTTTCTTT. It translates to CASSLMTPGQRNTEAFF. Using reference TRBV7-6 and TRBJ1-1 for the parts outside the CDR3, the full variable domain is GAGVSQSPRYKVTKRGQDVALRCDPISGHVSLYWYRQALGQGPEFLTYFNYEAQQDKSGLPNDRFSAERPEGSISTLTIQRTEQRDSAMYRCASSLMTPGQRNTEAFFGQGTRLTVV.

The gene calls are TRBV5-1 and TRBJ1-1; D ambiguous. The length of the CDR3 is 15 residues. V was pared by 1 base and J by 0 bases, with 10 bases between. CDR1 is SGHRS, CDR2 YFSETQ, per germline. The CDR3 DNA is TGCGCCAGCAGCTTGCGGGTCGCCATGAACACTGAAGCTTTCTTT. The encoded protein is CASSLRVAMNTEAFF.

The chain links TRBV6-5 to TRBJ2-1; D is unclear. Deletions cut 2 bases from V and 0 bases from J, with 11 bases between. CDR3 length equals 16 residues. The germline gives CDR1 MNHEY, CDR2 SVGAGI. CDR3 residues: CASSYESPASYNEQFF. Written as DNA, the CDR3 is TGTGCCAGCAGTTACGAGTCCCCTGCCTCCTACAATGAGCAGTTCTTC.

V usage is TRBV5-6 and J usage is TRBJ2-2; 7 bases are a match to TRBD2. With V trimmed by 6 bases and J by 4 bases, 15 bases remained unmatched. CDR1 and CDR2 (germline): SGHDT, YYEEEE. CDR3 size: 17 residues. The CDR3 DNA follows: TGTGCCAGCACCACGAGTGTGCGGGAGTTTGGCACCGGGGAGCTGTTTTTT. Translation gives CASTTSVREFGTGELFF.

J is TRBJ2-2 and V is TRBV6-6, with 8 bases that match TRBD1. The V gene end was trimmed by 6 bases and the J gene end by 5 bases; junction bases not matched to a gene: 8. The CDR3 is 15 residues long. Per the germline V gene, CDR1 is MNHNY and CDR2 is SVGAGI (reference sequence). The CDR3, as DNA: TGTGCCAGCAGCGACCAGGGGGCACGTACCGGGGAGCTGTTTTTT. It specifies CASSDQGARTGELFF.

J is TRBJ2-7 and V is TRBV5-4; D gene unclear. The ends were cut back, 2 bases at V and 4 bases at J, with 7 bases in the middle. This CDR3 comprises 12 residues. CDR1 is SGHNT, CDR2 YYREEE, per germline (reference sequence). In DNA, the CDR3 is TGTGCCAGCAGCTTCCCCGGGTACGAGCAGTACTTC. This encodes CASSFPGYEQYF.

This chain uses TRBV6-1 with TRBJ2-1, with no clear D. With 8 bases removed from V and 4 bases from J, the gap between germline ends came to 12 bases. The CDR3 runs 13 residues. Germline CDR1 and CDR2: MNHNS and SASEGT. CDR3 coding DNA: TGTGCCAGCGTCCCCTCTTCTTACAATGAGCAGTTCTTC. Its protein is CASVPSSYNEQFF.

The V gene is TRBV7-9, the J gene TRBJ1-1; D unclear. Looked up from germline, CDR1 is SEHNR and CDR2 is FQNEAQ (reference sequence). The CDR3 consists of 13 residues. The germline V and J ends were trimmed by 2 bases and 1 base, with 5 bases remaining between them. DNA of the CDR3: TGTGCCAGCAGCTTAAGCCAGAACACTGAAGCTTTCTTT. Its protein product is CASSLSQNTEAFF.